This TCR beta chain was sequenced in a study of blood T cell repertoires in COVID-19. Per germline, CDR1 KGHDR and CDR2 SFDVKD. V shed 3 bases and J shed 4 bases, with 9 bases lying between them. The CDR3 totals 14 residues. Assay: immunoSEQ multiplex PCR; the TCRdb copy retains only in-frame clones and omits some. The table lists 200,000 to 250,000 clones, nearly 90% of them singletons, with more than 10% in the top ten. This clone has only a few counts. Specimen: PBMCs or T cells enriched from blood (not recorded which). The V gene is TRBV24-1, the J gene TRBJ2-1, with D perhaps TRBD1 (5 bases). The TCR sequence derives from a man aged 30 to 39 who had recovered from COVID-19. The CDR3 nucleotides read TGTGCCACCAGTGATCGGACAAGATACAATGAGCAGTTCTTC. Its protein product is CATSDRTRYNEQFF.